The rows below give T cell receptor beta chains drawn from one sample of a study of shared clonotypes between healthy human individuals. The repertoire was sequenced with immunoSEQ multiplex PCR; TCRdb's copy has only in-frame clones and lacks some. The table has roughly 2.2 million clones, less than 95% seen once. Sequenced input: naive CD4+ T cells from PBMCs. The receptors here all came from a man between 18 and 35 years old in good health. Some clones in this sample may be carry-over from other donors' samples. The CDR3 runs from the conserved cysteine through the conserved F or W. D genes are given only for firm matches. The listing skips clone size in some rows; elsewhere it reads once, few, many or a size class.

clone_size j_call v_call d_call cdr3_nt cdr3_aa
- TRBJ1-1 TRBV28 - TGTGCCACCTACAGGCCAAACACTGAAGCTTTCTTT CATYRPNTEAFF
- TRBJ2-6 TRBV4-1 - TGCGCCAGCAGCCAATTGGTCTCTGGGGCCAACGTCCTGACTTTC CASSQLVSGANVLTF
- TRBJ2-7 TRBV15 TRBD1 TGTGCCACCAGCAGAGATCAGAGCAGGGGGCCTTTAGAGCAGTACTTC CATSRDQSRGPLEQYF
- TRBJ2-4 TRBV29-1 - TGCAGCGTTGAGACAGTAGCCAAAAACATTCAGTACTTC CSVETVAKNIQYF
- TRBJ2-7 TRBV28 - TGTGCCAGCAGTTCCACAGGGAGGTTCCACGAGCAGTACTTC CASSSTGRFHEQYF
- TRBJ2-7 TRBV27 TRBD1 TGTGCCAGTAAACCGGGACAGGGGCTTTACGAGCAGTACTTC CASKPGQGLYEQYF
- TRBJ2-7 TRBV6-1 - TGTGCCAGCAGTGCCCGGCGTGGAGGGGGCACCTACGAGCAGTACTTC CASSARRGGGTYEQYF
- TRBJ1-4 TRBV4-1 - TGCGCCAGCAGCCCCGGGAGGGATGAAAAACTGTTTTTT CASSPGRDEKLFF
few TRBJ2-1 TRBV7-2 TRBD2 TGTGCCAGCAGCTCCCTAAGCGGGGCTTACAATGAGCAGTTCTTC CASSSLSGAYNEQFF
- TRBJ2-7 TRBV4-1 TRBD1 TGCGCCAGCAGCCAAGAAGTTACCGGGACAGTCTACGAGCAGTACTTC CASSQEVTGTVYEQYF
few TRBJ2-5 TRBV5-1 - TGCGCCAGCAGCACCCGGGCCGGGGGCCTGGAGACCCAGTACTTC CASSTRAGGLETQYF
- TRBJ2-3 TRBV14 TRBD2 TGTGCCAGCAGCCCCGGGACTAGCGGGAAGTATGCACAGATACGCAGTATATTT CASSPGTSGKYAQIRSIF
- TRBJ2-6 TRBV5-5 - TGTGCCAGCAGCCCTAGGGACGACTACTCTGGGGCCAACGTCCTGACTTTC CASSPRDDYSGANVLTF
- TRBJ1-4 TRBV2 - TGTGCCAGCAGTGAAATTAGGGAAAAACTGTTTTTT CASSEIREKLFF
few TRBJ1-2 TRBV28 - TGTGCCAGCAGCTCCGGTCTGGATGGCTACACCTTC CASSSGLDGYTF
- TRBJ2-2 TRBV7-9 TRBD1 TGTGCCAGCAGCCACAGGGGCACCGGGGAGCTGTTTTTT CASSHRGTGELFF
- TRBJ2-3 TRBV28 - TGTGCCAGCAGTTTCTCCTACTCAGCTGGCACAGATACGCAGTATTTT CASSFSYSAGTDTQYF
- TRBJ2-3 TRBV30 - TGTGCCTGGACCAGCAGGCGGGCGCAGTATTTT CAWTSRRAQYF
- TRBJ2-5 TRBV6-5 - TGTGCCAGCAGTTACGGACAGACCCAGTACTTC CASSYGQTQYF
- TRBJ2-1 TRBV9 - TGTGCCAGCAGCGTAGCTCGTTCGTCCTACAATGAGCAGTTCTTC CASSVARSSYNEQFF
- TRBJ1-2 TRBV10-2 TRBD1 TGCGCCAGCAGTGAGCGTCGACAGGGTATCCTTTATGGCTACACCTTC CASSERRQGILYGYTF
- TRBJ2-4 TRBV5-1 - - CASSFGTGSSYF
- TRBJ2-2 TRBV18 - TGTGCCAGCTCACCATTTCGGTACGGGTCCGGGGAGCTGTTTTTT CASSPFRYGSGELFF
- TRBJ2-2 TRBV15 TRBD2 TGTGCCACCCAGCTCAGCGGGAGGGCCACCGGGGAGCTGTTTTTT CATQLSGRATGELFF
- TRBJ2-1 TRBV7-2 - TGTGCCAGCAGCTCGCTAGCTGGGGAGCAGTTCTTC CASSSLAGEQFF
- TRBJ1-3 TRBV10-3 - TGTGCCATCAGTGAAGATCTCTCTGGAAACACCATATATTTT CAISEDLSGNTIYF
once TRBJ2-3 TRBV28 - TGTGCCAGCAGTTTATTCGTCGGCGAGGACACAGATACGCAGTATTTT CASSLFVGEDTDTQYF
- TRBJ2-2 TRBV2 - TGTGCCAGCAGCTCGGGGCGCAGGGTTATGGCAGCCGGGGAGCTGTTTTTT CASSSGRRVMAAGELFF
- TRBJ2-3 TRBV2 - TGTGCCAGCAGGGTACAGGGTTGGGGCACAGATACGCAGTATTTT CASRVQGWGTDTQYF
- TRBJ1-5 TRBV18 - TGTGCCAGCTCACCCCAGGGGAATCAGCCCCAGCATTTT CASSPQGNQPQHF
- TRBJ2-5 TRBV28 - TGTGCCAGCAGTTTAACAGGGCGAGAGACCCAGTACTTC CASSLTGRETQYF
- TRBJ2-7 TRBV4-2 TRBD2 TGTGCCAGCAGCCGGGTAACTAGCGGAGACTCCTACGAGCAGTACTTC CASSRVTSGDSYEQYF
- TRBJ2-1 TRBV15 TRBD2 TGTGCCACCAGCAGGGCTCCCGGGGGGAGCTCCTACAATGAGCAGTTCTTC CATSRAPGGSSYNEQFF
- TRBJ1-1 TRBV9 - TGTGCCAGCAGCGACCTACCGGTATTTAACACTGAAGCTTTCTTT CASSDLPVFNTEAFF
- TRBJ2-6 TRBV11-2 - TGTGCCAGCAGCCCAAGGGGGGTCAGGGTCTCTGGGGCCAACGTCCTGACTTTC CASSPRGVRVSGANVLTF
- TRBJ1-1 TRBV10-2 - TGCGCCAGCCGGGACACCCTAAGGCAGATGAACACTGAAGCTTTCTTT CASRDTLRQMNTEAFF
- TRBJ1-6 TRBV9 - TGTGCCAGCAGCCCATCCTCGGGAGCGGTCAATTCACCCCTCCACTTT CASSPSSGAVNSPLHF
- TRBJ2-4 TRBV27 TRBD1 TGTGCCAGCAGCAAATTTAAACCCGGGACAGGGAGTAACATTCAGTACTTC CASSKFKPGTGSNIQYF
- TRBJ2-7 TRBV10-3 - TGTGCCATCAGTGAGTCGTACATCGCAGACGAGCAGTACTTC CAISESYIADEQYF
- TRBJ1-5 TRBV18 - TGTGCCAGCTCACCATCGAGCAATCAGCCCCAGCATTTT CASSPSSNQPQHF
- TRBJ2-7 TRBV7-2 - TGTGCCAGCAGCTCTAGGGCAGGGGCTCAGTACTTC CASSSRAGAQYF
few TRBJ1-2 TRBV28 - TGTGCCAGCAGCGACCGAAACTATGGCTACACCTTC CASSDRNYGYTF
- TRBJ2-1 TRBV5-4 - TGTGCCAGCAGCTTTTCGTACTCCTACAATGAGCAGTTCTTC CASSFSYSYNEQFF
- TRBJ2-3 TRBV30 TRBD2 TGTGCCTGGAGACTAGCGGGAGCGAATACGCAGTATTTT CAWRLAGANTQYF
once TRBJ2-3 TRBV18 TRBD2 TGTGCCAGCTCACCAGGAGCGGGAGTCTCAAGGGATACGCAGTATTTT CASSPGAGVSRDTQYF
- TRBJ2-7 TRBV25-1 TRBD2 TGTGCCAGCAGTGAGGGACTAGCGGGAGGCGAGCAGTACTTC CASSEGLAGGEQYF
once TRBJ1-5 TRBV10-3 - TGTGCCATCAGTGGGGCGAGGGCAGCTGATAGCAATCAGCCCCAGCATTTT CAISGARAADSNQPQHF
- TRBJ2-7 TRBV19 - TGTGCCAGTAGCGGAGGGCTAGCGCGAATCTACGAGCAGTACTTC CASSGGLARIYEQYF
- TRBJ2-1 TRBV18 - TGTGCCAGCTCACCACCCAACGGATACAATGAGCAGTTCTTC CASSPPNGYNEQFF
once TRBJ2-1 TRBV4-1 TRBD1 TGCGCCAGCAGCCCGAACTCCGGGACAGGGAAAAATGAGCAGTTCTTC CASSPNSGTGKNEQFF